One T cell receptor beta chain is described in this entry. What it recognizes is unknown. TCRdb keeps only in-frame clones here, not all; method: immunoSEQ multiplex PCR. The table shows 90,000 to 130,000 clones, with approximately 90% occurring only once. The V end lost 4 bases, the J end lost 1 base, and 10 bases lay between the germline ends. CDR3 length: 14 residues. Germline loops: CDR1 KGHSH, CDR2 LQKENI. These data belong to a study of T cell responses to AZD1222 COVID-19 vaccine. The study, taken as a whole, reports: There were mostly white British donors and more females than males, and clonal diversity was possibly underestimated. Reportedly, close to half of spike-specific TCRs are directed against unmutated variant regions. Regions 160-218 and 743-854 dominated among vaccine-associated CD4 TCRs spanning spike.

The V gene is TRBV18, the J gene TRBJ1-1; perhaps TRBD1 as D (5 bases). The clonotype was recovered from an adult in good health. The specimen was peripheral blood, collected on day 0 of AZD1222 vaccination. The CDR3 region is CASSLQESNTEAFF. The CDR3 region has the DNA TGTGCCAGCTCACTACAGGAGTCGAACACTGAAGCTTTCTTT.